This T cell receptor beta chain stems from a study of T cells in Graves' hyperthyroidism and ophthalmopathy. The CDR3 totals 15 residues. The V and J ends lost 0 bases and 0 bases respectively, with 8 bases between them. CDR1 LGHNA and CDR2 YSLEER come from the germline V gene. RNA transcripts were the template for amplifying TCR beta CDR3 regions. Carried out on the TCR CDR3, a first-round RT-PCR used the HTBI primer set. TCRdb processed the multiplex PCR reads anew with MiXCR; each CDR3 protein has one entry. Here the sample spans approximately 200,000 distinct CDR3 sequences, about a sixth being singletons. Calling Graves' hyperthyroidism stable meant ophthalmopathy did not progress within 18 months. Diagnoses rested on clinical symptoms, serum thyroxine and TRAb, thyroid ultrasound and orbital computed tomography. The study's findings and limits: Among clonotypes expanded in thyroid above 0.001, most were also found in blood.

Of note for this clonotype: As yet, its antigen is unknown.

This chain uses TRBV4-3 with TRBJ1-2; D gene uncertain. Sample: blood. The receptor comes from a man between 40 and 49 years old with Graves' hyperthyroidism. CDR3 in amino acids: CASSQEVGTNYGYTF. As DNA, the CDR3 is TGCGCCAGCAGCCAAGAAGTGGGGACTAACTATGGCTACACCTTC.